Here is one TCR beta chain with its context. These data belong to a study of blood T cell repertoires in COVID-19. Study as a whole: Researchers got acute and convalescent COVID-19 samples from the United States, Italy and Spain. The analysed material was cDNA or gDNA that came from T cells, B-cell-depleted T cells, or PBMCs.

Sequencing used immunoSEQ multiplex PCR; TCRdb keeps in-frame clones, though not all of them. The profile shows over 60,000 clones, about 80% of them singletons. The CDR3 runs 12 residues. The V and J ends lost 4 bases and 11 bases respectively, with 14 bases between them. Per the germline V gene, CDR1 is MNHEY and CDR2 is SVGAGI. The chain employs TRBV6-5 and TRBJ1-2; D uncertain. The specimen was peripheral blood. This receptor was identified in a human donor in a cohort sampled during active COVID-19. The CDR3 DNA follows: TGTGCCAGCAGTTCACGAGACATTCCTTACACCTTC. The encoded protein is CASSSRDIPYTF.